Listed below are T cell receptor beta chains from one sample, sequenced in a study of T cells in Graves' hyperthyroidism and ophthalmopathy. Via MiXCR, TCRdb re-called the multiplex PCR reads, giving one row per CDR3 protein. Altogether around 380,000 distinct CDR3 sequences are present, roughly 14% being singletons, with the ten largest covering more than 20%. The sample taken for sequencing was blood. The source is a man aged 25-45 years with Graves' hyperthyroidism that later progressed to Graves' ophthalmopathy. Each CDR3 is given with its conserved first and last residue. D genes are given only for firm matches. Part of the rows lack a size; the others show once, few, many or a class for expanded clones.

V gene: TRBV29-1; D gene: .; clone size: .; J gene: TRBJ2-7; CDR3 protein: CSVEGGGLYEQYF; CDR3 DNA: TGCAGCGTTGAAGGCGGGGGCTTATACGAGCAGTACTTC
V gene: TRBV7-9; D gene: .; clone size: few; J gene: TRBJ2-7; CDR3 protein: CASKQKLAGYYEQYF; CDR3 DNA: TGTGCCAGCAAACAAAAATTGGCAGGGTACTACGAGCAGTACTTC
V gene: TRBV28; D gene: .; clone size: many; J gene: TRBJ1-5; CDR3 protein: CASSLGGYNQPQHF; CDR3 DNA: TGTGCCAGCAGTTTAGGGGGCTACAATCAGCCCCAGCATTTT
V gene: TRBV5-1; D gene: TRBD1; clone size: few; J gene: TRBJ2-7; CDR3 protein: CASSLKTGVLDEQYF; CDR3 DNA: TGCGCCAGCAGCTTAAAGACAGGGGTACTTGACGAGCAGTACTTC
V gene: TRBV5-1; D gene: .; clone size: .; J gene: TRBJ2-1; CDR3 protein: CASSSGSTGLGTTPFF; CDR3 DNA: TGCGCCAGCAGCTCTGGATCGACAGGATTAGGGACTACTCCGTTCTTC
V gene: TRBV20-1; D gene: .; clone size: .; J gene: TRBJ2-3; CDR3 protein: CSARVEADTQYF; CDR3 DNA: TGCAGTGCTAGAGTGGAGGCAGATACGCAGTATTTT
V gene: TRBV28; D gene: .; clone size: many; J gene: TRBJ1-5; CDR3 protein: CASRGALGGLNQPQHF; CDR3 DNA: TGTGCCAGCAGGGGAGCCCTGGGAGGGTTGAATCAGCCCCAGCATTTT
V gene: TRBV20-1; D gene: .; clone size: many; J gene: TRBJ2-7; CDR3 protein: CSARVYSYEQYF; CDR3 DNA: TGCAGTGCTAGAGTTTACTCCTACGAGCAGTACTTC
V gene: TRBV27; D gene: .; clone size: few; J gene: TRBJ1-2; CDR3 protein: CASSSNGFYGYTF; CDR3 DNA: TGTGCCAGCAGTTCAAACGGATTCTATGGCTACACCTTC
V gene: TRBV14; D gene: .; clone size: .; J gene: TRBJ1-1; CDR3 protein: CASSQVGTTEAFF; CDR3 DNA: TGTGCCAGCAGCCAAGTGGGGACCACTGAAGCTTTCTTT
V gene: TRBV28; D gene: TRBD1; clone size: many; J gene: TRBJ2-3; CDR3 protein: CASSWTGSSTDTQYF; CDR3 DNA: TGTGCCAGCAGCTGGACAGGGAGTAGCACAGATACGCAGTATTTT
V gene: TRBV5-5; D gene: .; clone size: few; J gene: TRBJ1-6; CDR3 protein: CASSLGITGTPNSPLHF; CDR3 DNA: TGTGCCAGCAGCTTGGGGATAACAGGGACCCCTAATTCACCCCTCCACTTT
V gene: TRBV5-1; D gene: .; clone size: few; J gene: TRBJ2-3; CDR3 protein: CASSKIAGGQYF; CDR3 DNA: TGCGCCAGCAGCAAGATCGCCGGGGGGCAGTATTTT
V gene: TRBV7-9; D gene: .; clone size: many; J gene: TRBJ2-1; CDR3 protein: CASTPHGGNEQFF; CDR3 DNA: TGTGCCAGCACTCCGCACGGGGGCAATGAGCAGTTCTTC
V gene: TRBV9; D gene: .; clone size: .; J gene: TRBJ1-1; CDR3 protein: CASSVGTGLGAFF; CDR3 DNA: TGTGCCAGCAGCGTAGGTACAGGCTTAGGAGCTTTCTTT
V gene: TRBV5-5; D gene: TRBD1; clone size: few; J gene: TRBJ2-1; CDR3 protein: CASSQGQGAHNEQFF; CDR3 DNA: TGTGCCAGCAGCCAGGGACAGGGGGCGCACAATGAGCAGTTCTTC
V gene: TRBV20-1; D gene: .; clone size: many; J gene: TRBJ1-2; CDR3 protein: CSARGHYGYTF; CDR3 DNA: TGCAGTGCTAGAGGGCACTATGGCTACACCTTC
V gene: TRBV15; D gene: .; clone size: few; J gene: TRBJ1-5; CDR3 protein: CATSREAGDYQPQHF; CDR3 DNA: TGTGCCACCAGCAGAGAGGCAGGGGACTATCAGCCCCAGCATTTT
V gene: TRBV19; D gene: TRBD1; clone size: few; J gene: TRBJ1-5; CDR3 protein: CASTVGQGLQPQHF; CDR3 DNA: TGTGCCAGTACTGTGGGACAGGGCCTTCAGCCCCAGCATTTT
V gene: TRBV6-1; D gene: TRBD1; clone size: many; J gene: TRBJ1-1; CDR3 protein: CASSYTGDTLDTEAFF; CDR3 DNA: TGTGCCAGCAGTTACACAGGGGACACATTAGACACTGAAGCTTTCTTT
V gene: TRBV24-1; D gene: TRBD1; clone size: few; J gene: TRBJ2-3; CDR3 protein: CATGKGQATDTQYF; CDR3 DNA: TGTGCCACCGGAAAGGGACAGGCCACAGATACGCAGTATTTT
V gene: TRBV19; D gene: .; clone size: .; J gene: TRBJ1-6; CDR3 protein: CASSINRAGFWNSPLHF; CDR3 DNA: TGTGCCAGTAGTATAAACCGCGCAGGGTTTTGGAATTCACCCCTCCACTTT
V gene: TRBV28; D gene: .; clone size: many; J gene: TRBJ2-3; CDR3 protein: CASSQDPRRHSTDTQYF; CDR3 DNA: TGTGCCAGCAGTCAAGACCCTCGGAGACACTCCACAGATACGCAGTATTTT
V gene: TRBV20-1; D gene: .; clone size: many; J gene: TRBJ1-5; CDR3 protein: CSARDLAAGGPQHF; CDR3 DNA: TGCAGTGCTAGAGATCTGGCCGCCGGAGGGCCCCAGCATTTT
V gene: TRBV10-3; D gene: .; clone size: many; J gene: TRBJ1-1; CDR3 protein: CAISVFTGTEAFF; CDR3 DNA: TGTGCCATCAGTGTTTTCACAGGCACTGAAGCTTTCTTT
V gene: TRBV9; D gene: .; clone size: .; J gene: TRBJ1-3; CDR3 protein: CASSVDRGPGNTIYF; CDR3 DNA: TGTGCCAGCAGCGTAGATAGGGGACCTGGAAACACCATATATTTT
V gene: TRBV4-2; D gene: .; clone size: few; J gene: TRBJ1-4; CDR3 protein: CASSQPGTENEKLFF; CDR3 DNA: TGTGCCAGCAGCCAGCCCGGGACTGAGAATGAAAAACTGTTTTTT
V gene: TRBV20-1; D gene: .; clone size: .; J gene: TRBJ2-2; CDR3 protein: CRGGRGNTGELFF; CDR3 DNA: TGCAGAGGGGGGCGGGGGAACACCGGGGAGCTGTTTTTT
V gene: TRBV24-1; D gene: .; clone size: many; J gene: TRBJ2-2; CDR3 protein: CATSDLRSGLVKTGELFF; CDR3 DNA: TGTGCCACCAGTGATTTGCGCTCGGGGTTGGTAAAAACCGGGGAGCTGTTTTTT
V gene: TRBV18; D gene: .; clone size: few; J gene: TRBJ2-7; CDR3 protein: CASSPPTQGGEQYF; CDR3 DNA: TGTGCCAGCTCACCACCGACGCAGGGTGGCGAGCAGTACTTC
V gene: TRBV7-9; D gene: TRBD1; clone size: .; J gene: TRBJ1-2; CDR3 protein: CASSTLTGSLINGYTF; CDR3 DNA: TGTGCCAGCAGCACTTTGACAGGGTCGTTAATCAATGGCTACACCTTC
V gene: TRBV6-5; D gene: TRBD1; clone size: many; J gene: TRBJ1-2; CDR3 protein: CASSYSGTGVGYTF; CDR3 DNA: TGTGCCAGCAGTTACTCAGGGACAGGGGTTGGCTACACCTTC
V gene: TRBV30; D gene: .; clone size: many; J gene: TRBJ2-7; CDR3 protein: CAWSAGRPRDGTYEQYF; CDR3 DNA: TGTGCCTGGAGTGCAGGGCGCCCCCGGGACGGTACCTACGAGCAGTACTTC
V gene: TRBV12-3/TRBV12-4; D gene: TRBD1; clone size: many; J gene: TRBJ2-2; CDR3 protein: CASSKGQFTGELFF; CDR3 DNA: TGTGCCAGCAGTAAGGGACAGTTCACCGGGGAGCTGTTTTTT
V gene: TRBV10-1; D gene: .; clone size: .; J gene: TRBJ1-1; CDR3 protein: CASSPGPRSEAFF; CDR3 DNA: TGCGCCAGCAGTCCGGGGCCGAGGAGTGAAGCTTTCTTT
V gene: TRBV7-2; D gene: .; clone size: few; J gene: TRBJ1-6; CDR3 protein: CASSPGGGGYSPLHF; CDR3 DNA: TGTGCCAGCAGCCCCGGCGGTGGGGGTTATTCACCCCTCCACTTT
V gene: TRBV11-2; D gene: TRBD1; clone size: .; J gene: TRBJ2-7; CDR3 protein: CASSWGLGQGAYEQYF; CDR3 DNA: TGTGCCAGCAGCTGGGGTTTGGGACAGGGGGCGTACGAGCAGTACTTC
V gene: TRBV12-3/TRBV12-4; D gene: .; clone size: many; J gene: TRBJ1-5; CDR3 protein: CASSADTIYQPQHF; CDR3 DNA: TGTGCCAGCAGTGCGGACACGATTTATCAGCCCCAGCATTTT
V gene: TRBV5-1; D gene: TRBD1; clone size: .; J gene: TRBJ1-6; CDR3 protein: CASSLAGQGFSPLHF; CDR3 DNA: TGCGCCAGCAGCTTGGCGGGACAGGGGTTCTCACCCCTCCACTTT
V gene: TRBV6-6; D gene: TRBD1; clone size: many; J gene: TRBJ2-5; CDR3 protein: CASSYGQGEGKTQYF; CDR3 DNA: TGTGCCAGCAGTTACGGACAGGGGGAAGGGAAGACCCAGTACTTC
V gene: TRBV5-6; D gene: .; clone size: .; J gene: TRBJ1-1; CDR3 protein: CASSLRQGNRVAFF; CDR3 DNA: TGTGCCAGCAGCTTGCGTCAGGGAAATCGTGTAGCTTTCTTT
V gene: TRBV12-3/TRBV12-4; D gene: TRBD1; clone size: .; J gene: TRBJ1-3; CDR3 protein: CASRLTGDPTGNTIYF; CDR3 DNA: TGTGCCAGCAGACTGACAGGGGACCCAACTGGAAACACCATATATTTT
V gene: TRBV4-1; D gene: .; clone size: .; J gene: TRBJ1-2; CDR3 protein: CASSQDFLGRQTYTF; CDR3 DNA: TGCGCCAGCAGCCAAGATTTTTTGGGCCGACAGACGTACACCTTC
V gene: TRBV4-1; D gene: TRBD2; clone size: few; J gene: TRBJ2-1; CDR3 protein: CASSQAGSGGGSEQFF; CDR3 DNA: TGCGCCAGCAGCCAAGCGGGTAGCGGGGGGGGAAGTGAGCAGTTCTTC
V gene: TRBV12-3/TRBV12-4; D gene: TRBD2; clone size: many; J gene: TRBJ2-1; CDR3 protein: CASSEGGGLSGWEQFF; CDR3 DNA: TGTGCCAGCAGTGAAGGCGGGGGACTGTCGGGTTGGGAGCAGTTCTTC
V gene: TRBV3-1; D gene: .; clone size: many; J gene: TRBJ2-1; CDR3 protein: CASSQDMGAGNEQFF; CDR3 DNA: TGTGCCAGCAGCCAAGACATGGGCGCGGGGAATGAGCAGTTCTTC
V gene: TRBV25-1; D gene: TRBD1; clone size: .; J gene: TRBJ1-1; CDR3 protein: CASSTGFRGSTEAFF; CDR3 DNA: TGTGCCAGCAGCACCGGTTTCAGGGGGAGCACTGAAGCTTTCTTT
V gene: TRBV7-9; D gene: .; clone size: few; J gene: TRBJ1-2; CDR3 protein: CASSKEWDGPRYGYTF; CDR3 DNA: TGTGCCAGCAGTAAGGAATGGGACGGGCCCAGGTATGGCTACACCTTC
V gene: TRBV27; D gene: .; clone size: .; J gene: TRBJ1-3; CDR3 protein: CASSLSWGGNTIYF; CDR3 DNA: TGTGCCAGCAGTTTAAGTTGGGGCGGAAACACCATATATTTT
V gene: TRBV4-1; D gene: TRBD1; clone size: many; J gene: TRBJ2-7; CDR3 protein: CASSQKGTGNYEQYF; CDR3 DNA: TGCGCCAGCAGCCAGAAGGGGACAGGGAACTACGAGCAGTACTTC